This T cell receptor beta chain stems from a study of blood T cell repertoires in COVID-19. In the study overall: Both acute and convalescent COVID-19 samples were obtained from the United States, Italy and Spain.

CDR1 is SNHLY and CDR2 is FYNNEI in the germline V gene. After removal of 5 bases from V and 7 bases from J, the junction contained 5 bases not matched to a gene. The CDR3 has 13 residues. Clones were read by immunoSEQ multiplex PCR, and TCRdb kept only the in-frame ones, dropping some. The repertoire holds under 45,000 clones, about 85% seen once, with 4.3% in the top ten. The sequenced sample was peripheral blood. V gene TRBV2 combines with J gene TRBJ1-5; 7 bases line up with TRBD1. This clonotype was sampled from a man aged 55 to 70 with acute or convalescent COVID-19. The CDR3 spells CASSPTGQQPQHF. The DNA for the CDR3 is TGTGCCAGCAGTCCGACAGGGCAGCAGCCCCAGCATTTT.